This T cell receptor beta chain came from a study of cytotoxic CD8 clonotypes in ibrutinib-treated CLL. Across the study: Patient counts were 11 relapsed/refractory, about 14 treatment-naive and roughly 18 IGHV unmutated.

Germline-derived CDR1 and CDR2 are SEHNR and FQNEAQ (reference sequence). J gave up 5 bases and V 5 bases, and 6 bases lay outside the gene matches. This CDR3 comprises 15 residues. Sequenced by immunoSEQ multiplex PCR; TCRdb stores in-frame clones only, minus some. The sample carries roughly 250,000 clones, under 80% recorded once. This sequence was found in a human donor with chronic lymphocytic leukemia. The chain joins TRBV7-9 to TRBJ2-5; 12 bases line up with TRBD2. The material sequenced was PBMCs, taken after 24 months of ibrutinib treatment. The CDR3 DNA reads TGTGCCAGCAGCCTAGGACTAGCGGGATTGGAGACCCAGTACTTC. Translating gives CASSLGLAGLETQYF.